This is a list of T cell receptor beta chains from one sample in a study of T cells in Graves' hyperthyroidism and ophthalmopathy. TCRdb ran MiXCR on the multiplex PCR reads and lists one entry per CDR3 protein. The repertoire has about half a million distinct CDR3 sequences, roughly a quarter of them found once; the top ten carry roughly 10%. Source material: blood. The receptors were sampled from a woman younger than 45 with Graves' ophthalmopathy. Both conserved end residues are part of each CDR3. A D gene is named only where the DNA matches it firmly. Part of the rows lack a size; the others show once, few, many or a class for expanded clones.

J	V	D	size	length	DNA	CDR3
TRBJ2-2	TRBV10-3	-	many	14	TGTGCCATCGGGGTGCAAGACGACACCGGGGAGCTGTTTTTT	CAIGVQDDTGELFF
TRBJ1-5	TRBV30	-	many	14	TGTGCCTGGAGTCTGGACAACCACAATCAGCCCCAGCATTTT	CAWSLDNHNQPQHF
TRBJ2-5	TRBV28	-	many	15	TGTGCCAGCAGTTCCCTCACGATCATCCAAGAGACCCAGTACTTC	CASSSLTIIQETQYF
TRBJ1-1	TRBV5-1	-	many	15	TGCGCCAGCAGCTTGGTGGCGGGGGCAGACACTGAAGCTTTCTTT	CASSLVAGADTEAFF
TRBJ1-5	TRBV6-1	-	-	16	TGTGCCAGCAGACCACAAGGACGGATTAGCAATCAGCCCCAGCATTTT	CASRPQGRISNQPQHF
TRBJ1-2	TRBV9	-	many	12	TGTGCCAGCAGCGCTAATCCGTATGGCTACACCTTC	CASSANPYGYTF
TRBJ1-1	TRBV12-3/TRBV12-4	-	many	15	TGTGCCAGCACCCCAGGCCGAATAAGGGGCACTGAAGCTTTCTTT	CASTPGRIRGTEAFF
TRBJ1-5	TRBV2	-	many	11	TGTGCCAGCAGTGTAGATCAGCCCCAGCATTTT	CASSVDQPQHF
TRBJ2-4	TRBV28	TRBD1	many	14	TGTGCCAGCAGTTCCCGGGACAGGGGGTACATTCAGTACTTC	CASSSRDRGYIQYF
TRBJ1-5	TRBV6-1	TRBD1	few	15	TGTGCCAGCAGCCCTAGGGACAGGGTCAATCAGCCCCAGCATTTT	CASSPRDRVNQPQHF
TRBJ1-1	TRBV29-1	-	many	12	TGCAGCGTGACGGTACTGAACACTGAAGCTTTCTTT	CSVTVLNTEAFF
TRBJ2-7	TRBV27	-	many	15	TGTGCCAGCAGTTTAAGAGGGGGGGCCTCCTACGAGCAGTACTTC	CASSLRGGASYEQYF
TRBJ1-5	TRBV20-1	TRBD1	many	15	TGCAGTGCCGACAGGGGGTCTCGCGAAGGGCAGCCCCAGCATTTT	CSADRGSREGQPQHF
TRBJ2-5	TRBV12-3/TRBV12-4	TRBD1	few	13	TGTGCCAGCGACAGGGGGTCAGAAGAGACCCAGTACTTC	CASDRGSEETQYF
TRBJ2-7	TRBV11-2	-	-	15	TGTGCCAGCAGCTTCCCCTACCTGGGCTCCTACGAGCAGTACTTC	CASSFPYLGSYEQYF
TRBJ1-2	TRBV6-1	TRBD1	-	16	TGTGCCAGCAGTCAATACGGGACAGGGCCCTTTTACGGCTACACCTTC	CASSQYGTGPFYGYTF
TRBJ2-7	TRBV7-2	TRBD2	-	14	TGTGCCAGCAGCTTCCTAGCGGGAGGGGGTGAGCAGTACTTC	CASSFLAGGGEQYF
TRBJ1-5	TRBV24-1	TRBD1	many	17	TGTGCCACCAGTGATTCGAGGGGGCGTACGAGCAATCAGCCCCAGCATTTT	CATSDSRGRTSNQPQHF
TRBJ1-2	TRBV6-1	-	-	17	TGTGCCAGCAGCCCACGGATGGGAAGTCACCCCGGCTATGGCTACACCTTC	CASSPRMGSHPGYGYTF
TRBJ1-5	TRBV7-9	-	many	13	TGTGCCAGCAGCTATACAAGCAATCAGCCCCAGCATTTT	CASSYTSNQPQHF
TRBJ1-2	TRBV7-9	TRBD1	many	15	TGTGCCAGCAGCGAGAACCCGGGACAGGGGTCTGGCTACACCTTC	CASSENPGQGSGYTF
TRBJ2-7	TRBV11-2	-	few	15	TGTGCCAGCACCGGGGGACCTACCAAAGCCTACGAGCAGTACTTC	CASTGGPTKAYEQYF